This is a list of T cell receptor beta chains from one sample in a study of blood T cell repertoires in COVID-19. The repertoire was sequenced with immunoSEQ multiplex PCR; TCRdb's copy has only in-frame clones and lacks some. The sample has 350,000 to 500,000 clones, roughly 84% seen once; the top ten hold approximately 1.3%. Sample: PBMCs or T cells enriched from blood (not recorded which). Receptors originate from a woman aged 18-35 years who had been exposed to COVID-19. Both conserved end residues are part of each CDR3. Each record gives: V gene, D gene, clone size, J gene, CDR3 DNA, CDR3 protein. D genes are given only for firm matches. Clone size is stated in some rows and not others, as once, few, many or a class when expanded.

TRBV13	TRBD1	NA	TRBJ2-2	TGTGCCAGCAGCTCCTACAGGGGGATGGCCGGGGAGCTGTTTTTT	CASSSYRGMAGELFF
TRBV13	TRBD1	NA	TRBJ1-4	TGTGCCAGCAGCTTAACCGGGACAGGGAATGAAAAACTGTTTTTT	CASSLTGTGNEKLFF
TRBV10-1	NA	NA	TRBJ1-1	TGCGCCAGCAGCCTGTCCTTAGGGGCTGAAGCTTTCTTT	CASSLSLGAEAFF
TRBV13	TRBD1	NA	TRBJ2-5	TGTGCCAGCAGCACCACACGGACAGGCCTGAAGACCCAGTACTTC	CASSTTRTGLKTQYF
TRBV6-5	NA	NA	TRBJ2-7	TGTGCCAGCAGTTACTCAATACTAGGAACCTACGAGCAGTACTTC	CASSYSILGTYEQYF
TRBV10-3	TRBD1	NA	TRBJ2-1	TGTGCCATCAGTGAGTCAGGGGGCGGGAATGAGCAGTTCTTC	CAISESGGGNEQFF
TRBV27	TRBD2	NA	TRBJ2-3	TGTGCCAGCAGTTTCCGACTAGCGGGCACAGATACGCAGTATTTT	CASSFRLAGTDTQYF
TRBV27	NA	NA	TRBJ2-7	TGTGCCAGCAGTTTAAGGGGGGGTGGATTCCTCTCCTACGAGCAGTACTTC	CASSLRGGGFLSYEQYF
TRBV5-1	TRBD1	NA	TRBJ2-7	TGCGCCAGCAGCTTGGGGGGGCAATTAGGGACAGCCTACGAGCAGTACTTC	CASSLGGQLGTAYEQYF
TRBV4-3	NA	NA	TRBJ1-2	TGCGCCAGCAGCCAAGATGGGGGCCTGAACTATGGCTACACCTTC	CASSQDGGLNYGYTF
TRBV7-2	NA	NA	TRBJ2-7	TGTGCCAGCAGCTTGGGGGGAGCGGTGGGCTCCTACGAGCAGTACTTC	CASSLGGAVGSYEQYF
TRBV9	NA	NA	TRBJ1-2	TGTGCCAGCAGCAGGGGGGGCGAAGGTTGGGGCTACACCTTC	CASSRGGEGWGYTF
TRBV11-2	NA	few	TRBJ1-4	TGTGCCAGCAGCTTCCGGGACAAATGGGGTGAAAAACTGTTTTTT	CASSFRDKWGEKLFF
TRBV7-8	NA	NA	TRBJ2-7	TGTGCCAGCAGCTGGGCAGAACAAACCTACGAGCAGTACTTC	CASSWAEQTYEQYF
TRBV28	NA	NA	TRBJ2-5	TGTGCCAGCAGTTTACAGGGGACCCTTAAAGAGACCCAGTACTTC	CASSLQGTLKETQYF
TRBV2	NA	NA	TRBJ1-4	TGTGCCAGCAGTGAATCCGATAGGTGGGGCTGGGAAGAAAAACTGTTTTTT	CASSESDRWGWEEKLFF
TRBV11-2	TRBD2	NA	TRBJ2-7	TGTGCCAGCAGCTTAATTCGGAGCGGGAACTACGAGCAGTACTTC	CASSLIRSGNYEQYF
TRBV6-5	NA	NA	TRBJ2-3	TGTGCCAGCACTCCCCTGGCGGCGGATACGCAGTATTTT	CASTPLAADTQYF
TRBV18	NA	few	TRBJ1-1	TGTGCCAGCTCACTGGACAGGAACACTGAAGCTTTCTTT	CASSLDRNTEAFF
TRBV15	TRBD1	NA	TRBJ2-3	TGTGCCACCAGCAGAGAAGGGACAGGCAGCACAGATACGCAGTATTTT	CATSREGTGSTDTQYF
TRBV7-2	TRBD1	NA	TRBJ2-7	TGTGCCAGCAGCTTAGCCTTACAGGGGTCCGGCGAGCAGTACTTC	CASSLALQGSGEQYF
TRBV20-1	TRBD2	NA	TRBJ2-1	TGCAGTGCTAGTGATAGCGGGGGCTCCTACAATGAGCAGTTCTTC	CSASDSGGSYNEQFF
TRBV5-4	TRBD1	NA	TRBJ1-3	TGTGCCAGCAGCTCCCAAGACAGGGCTGGAAACACCATATATTTT	CASSSQDRAGNTIYF
TRBV27	NA	NA	TRBJ2-7	TGTGCCAGCAGTTTATTCGGGCGAACAGGGCTCGAGCAGTACTTC	CASSLFGRTGLEQYF